This T cell receptor beta chain was sequenced for a study of cytomegalovirus exposure and HLA in healthy donors. Study-level results: Rarity marked most TCR sequences, yet some public TCRs occurred in many donors.

The V and J ends lost 4 bases and 9 bases, in that order; junction bases with no gene match: 11. The germline gives CDR1 SGHRS, CDR2 YFSETQ. This CDR3 comprises 16 residues. Remarks on this clone: Its antigen is unknown.

The PCR had 60 Vbeta and 13 Jbeta primers. TCRdb keeps only in-frame clones here, not all; method: immunoSEQ multiplex PCR. The table includes around 53,000 clones, around 72% detected once. The chain has TRBV5-1 and TRBJ2-1; 12 bases line up with TRBD2. This TCR was recovered from a man aged 18 to 30 in good health and CMV-seronegative. Sequencing was done on a sample of PBMCs. The CDR3 nucleotides read TGCGCCAGCAGCCCCCGGACTAGCGGGAAGTCTAGTGAGCAGTTCTTC. It specifies CASSPRTSGKSSEQFF.